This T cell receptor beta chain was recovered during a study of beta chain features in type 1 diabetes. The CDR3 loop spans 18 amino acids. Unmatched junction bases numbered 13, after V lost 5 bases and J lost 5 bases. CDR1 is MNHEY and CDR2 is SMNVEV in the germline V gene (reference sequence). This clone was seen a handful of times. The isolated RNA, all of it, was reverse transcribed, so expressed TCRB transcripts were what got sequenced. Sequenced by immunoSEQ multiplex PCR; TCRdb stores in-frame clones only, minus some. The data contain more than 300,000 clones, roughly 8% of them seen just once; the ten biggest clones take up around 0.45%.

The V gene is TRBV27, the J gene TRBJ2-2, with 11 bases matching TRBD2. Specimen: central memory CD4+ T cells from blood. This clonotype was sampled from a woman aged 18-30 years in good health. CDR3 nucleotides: TGTGCCAGCAGTGCCACTAGCGGGAGCCTTTTGTTGACCGGGGAGCTGTTTTTT. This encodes CASSATSGSLLLTGELFF.